The 25 T cell receptor beta chains listed next were all sequenced from one sample in a study of T cell changes during pregnancy in multiple sclerosis. Sequencing used immunoSEQ multiplex PCR; TCRdb keeps in-frame clones, though not all of them. The sample comprises some 44,000 clones, 80% to 95% of which are singletons, and roughly 0.7% rests with the top ten. The source was CD4+ T cells from peripheral blood mononuclear cells, collected before pregnancy. The receptors derive from a female donor with multiple sclerosis, enrolled in a pregnancy study.

V is TRBV5-1 and J is TRBJ2-1, with 9 bases matching TRBD1. The CDR3 is 15 amino acids. Germline V gene sequence: CDR1 SGHRS, CDR2 YFSETQ. J lost 10 bases, V lost 2 bases, and 10 bases had no gene match. The CDR3 region is CASSLTGGAMEEQFF. The CDR3 DNA reads as TGCGCCAGCAGCTTAACAGGGGGCGCGATGGAGGAGCAGTTCTTC. Using reference TRBV5-1 and TRBJ2-1 for the parts outside the CDR3, the full variable domain is KAGVTQTPRYLIKTRGQQVTLSCSPISGHRSVSWYQQTPGQGLQFLFEYFSETQRNKGNFPGRFSGRQFSNSRSEMNVSTLELGDSALYLCASSLTGGAMEEQFFGPGTRLTVL.

The chain recombines TRBV2 with TRBJ1-1, with D unclear. Germline loops: CDR1 SNHLY, CDR2 FYNNEI. V lost 5 bases and J 1 base, leaving 11 bases between the germline ends. This CDR3 is built from 14 residues. This CDR3 reads CASSSLSANTEAFF. CDR3 coding DNA: TGTGCCAGCAGTTCTCTCAGTGCGAACACTGAAGCTTTCTTT.

V usage is TRBV30 and J usage is TRBJ2-3, with 7 bases that match TRBD2. CDR3 length equals 13 residues. After removal of 2 bases from V and 8 bases from J, the junction contained 7 bases not matched to a gene. From germline, CDR1 is GTSNPN and CDR2 SVGIG (reference sequence). CDR3 nucleotide sequence: TGTGCCTGGAGTAGGCGGGAGAGAGGTACGCAGTATTTT. This translates into CAWSRRERGTQYF.

The chain employs TRBV10-3 and TRBJ1-6; no clear D. Germline lookup yields CDR1 ENHRY and CDR2 SYGVKD. The CDR3 is made up of 12 amino acids. Trimming stripped 2 bases from V and 9 bases from J, with 5 bases between. DNA of the CDR3: TGTGCCATCAGTGAGCCTAGTTCACCCCTCCACTTT. This translates into CAISEPSSPLHF.

The chain employs TRBV7-3 and TRBJ2-3, with 8 bases lining up with TRBD2. CDR1 is SGHTA and CDR2 is FQGTGA in the germline V gene. The CDR3 sequence is 18 residues long. J was trimmed by 2 bases and V by 4 bases; bases with no gene match: 14. The CDR3 nucleotides read TGTGCCAGCAGCTCAACGCCTCGGGGTAGCGGGACCACAGATACGCAGTATTTT. Its translation: CASSSTPRGSGTTDTQYF.

This chain uses TRBV7-2 with TRBJ1-2; D remains unclear. This CDR3 contains 14 residues. Germline V gives CDR1 SGHTA, CDR2 FQGNSA. V was trimmed by 2 bases and J by 10 bases, leaving 17 bases between them. The CDR3 DNA follows: TGTGCCAGCAGCTTATCCGGGGTACTTCCTACCTACACCTTC. This encodes CASSLSGVLPTYTF.

The V and J genes are TRBV2 and TRBJ1-1; perhaps TRBD1 as D (5 bases). The CDR3 sequence is 11 residues long. V was trimmed by 5 bases and J by 11 bases, leaving 12 bases between them. Per the germline V gene, CDR1 is SNHLY and CDR2 is FYNNEI. The CDR3 coding sequence is TGTGCCAGCAGTTCAAAGGACATGGCTTTCTTT. This sequence encodes CASSSKDMAFF.

The CDR3: CASSLGGQTNTGELFF. The CDR3 DNA follows: TGTGCCAGCAGCTTGGGGGGACAGACAAACACCGGGGAGCTGTTTTTT. V gene TRBV7-9 combines with J gene TRBJ2-2; D is perhaps TRBD1 (7 bases). The CDR3 has 16 residues. V lost 3 bases to trimming and J lost 2 bases, with 13 bases between them. Germline V lookup: CDR1 SEHNR, CDR2 FQNEAQ (reference sequence).

V is TRBV7-9 and J is TRBJ1-2; TRBD1 matches 8 bases. Germline loops: CDR1 SEHNR, CDR2 FQNEAQ (reference sequence). With V trimmed by 0 bases and J by 8 bases, 11 bases remained unmatched. The CDR3 length is 16 residues. The CDR3 bases are TGTGCCAGCAGCTTAGCGCTAGCGGACAGGGCTAACGGCTACACCTTC. Its translation is CASSLALADRANGYTF.

V and J are TRBV14 and TRBJ1-6, with D tentatively TRBD1 (5 bases). The CDR3 sequence is 13 residues long. Trimming stripped 6 bases from V and 5 bases from J, with 8 bases between. CDR1 and CDR2 from the germline V gene are SGHDN and FVKESK. CDR3 sequence (DNA): TGTGCCAGCAGACAGGTAGATAATTCACCCCTCCACTTT. This translates into CASRQVDNSPLHF.

The chain has TRBV21-1 and TRBJ2-5; the D call of TRBD2 is as the table states it, not checked on the DNA. TRBV21-1 is given as a pseudogene. The length of the CDR3 is 16 residues. The CDR3 region is CASSNHPTSCKETQYF. The CDR3 DNA is TGTGCCAGCAGCAACCACCCCACTAGTTGTAAGGAGACCCAGTACTTC.

The chain couples TRBV10-3 to TRBJ2-5; D may be TRBD2 (7 bases). CDR1 and CDR2 from the germline V gene are ENHRY and SYGVKD. V lost 4 bases to trimming and J lost 5 bases, with 23 bases between them. The CDR3 sequence is 17 residues long. The CDR3 loop reads CAISVGGGRTTGETQYF. CDR3 sequence (DNA): TGTGCCATCAGTGTAGGGGGGGGAAGGACCACAGGCGAGACCCAGTACTTC.

The gene calls are TRBV21-1 and TRBJ1-2; TRBD1 is taken as the D call from the table, unchecked against the DNA. TRBV21-1 is described as a pseudogene. The CDR3 sequence is 19 residues long. CDR3 nucleotide sequence: TGTGCCAGCAGCAACTTCACCGGGACAGGGGGCTGTGGGTACTATGGCTACACCTTC. Residues: CASSNFTGTGGCGYYGYTF.

The CDR3 DNA reads TGTGCCAGTAGTATTCTAGCGGGGGACTTCGGGGAGCTGTTTTTT. It encodes CASSILAGDFGELFF. V and J are TRBV19 and TRBJ2-2; 10 positions match TRBD2. From germline, CDR1 is LNHDA and CDR2 SQIVND (reference sequence). V lost 3 bases and J lost 7; bases outside the gene matches: 5. This CDR3 has 15 residues.

The rearrangement joins TRBV5-5 to TRBJ1-5; TRBD1 aligns across 8 bases. The CDR3 totals 16 residues. From germline, CDR1 is SGHKS and CDR2 YYEKEE (reference sequence). Trimming cost V 4 bases and J 3 bases; bases outside gene matches: 9. CDR3 in amino acids: CASSLTDRAANQPQHF. CDR3 DNA: TGTGCCAGCAGCCTTACGGACAGGGCCGCCAATCAGCCCCAGCATTTT.

The V and J genes are TRBV15 and TRBJ1-1, with 8 nucleotides matching TRBD1. The V and J ends lost 5 bases and 0 bases, in that order; junction bases with no gene match: 2. Germline V gene lookup returns CDR1 LNHNV and CDR2 YYDKDF (reference sequence). The CDR3 spans 14 residues. CDR3 residues: CATSQGAVNTEAFF. CDR3 bases: TGTGCCACCAGCCAGGGGGCGGTGAACACTGAAGCTTTCTTT. Combining the CDR3 with reference TRBV15 and TRBJ1-1 gives the whole variable domain DAMVIQNPRYQVTQFGKPVTLSCSQTLNHNVMYWYQQKSSQAPKLLFHYYDKDFNNEADTPDNFQSRRPNTSFCFLDIRSPGLGDTAMYLCATSQGAVNTEAFFGQGTRLTVV.

The chain's CDR3 is CASSGFAGAQETQYF. The CDR3 DNA reads as TGTGCCAGCAGCGGATTCGCAGGGGCCCAAGAGACCCAGTACTTC. The chain couples TRBV25-1 to TRBJ2-5; tentative D call: TRBD1 (6 bases). This CDR3 comprises 15 residues. Deletions cut 6 bases from V and 1 base from J, with 15 bases between. Germline V CDR1 and CDR2: MGHDK, SYGVNS. Using reference TRBV25-1 and TRBJ2-5 for the parts outside the CDR3, the full variable domain is EADIYQTPRYLVIGTGKKITLECSQTMGHDKMYWYQQDPGMELHLIHYSYGVNSTEKGDLSSESTVSRIRTEHFPLTLESARPSHTSQYLCASSGFAGAQETQYFGPGTRLLVL.

The gene calls are TRBV6-5 and TRBJ1-5; D gene uncertain. V lost 5 bases and J lost 4, with 9 bases in between. Per germline, CDR1 MNHEY and CDR2 SVGAGI. This CDR3 contains 13 residues. CDR3 region: CASSVNGNQPQHF. The CDR3 DNA reads as TGTGCCAGCAGTGTTAACGGGAATCAGCCCCAGCATTTT.

This clone has just a few counts. The J gene is TRBJ2-1, the V gene TRBV7-2; TRBD2 might be the D (5 bases). V was cut by 1 base and J by 0 bases, with 10 bases left in between. The germline CDR1 and CDR2 sequences are SGHTA and FQGNSA. There are 16 residues in the CDR3. The CDR3 loop is CASSLVSGHSYNEQFF. The CDR3 nucleotides are TGTGCCAGCAGCTTAGTAAGCGGCCACTCCTACAATGAGCAGTTCTTC. The complete variable domain, with remaining parts taken from reference TRBV7-2 and TRBJ2-1, reads GAGVSQSPSNKVTEKGKDVELRCDPISGHTALYWYRQSLGQGLEFLIYFQGNSAPDKSGLPSDRFSAERTGGSVSTLTIQRTQQEDSAVYLCASSLVSGHSYNEQFFGPGTRLTVL.

The CDR3 DNA reads TGTGCCAGCTCCCCAGGGGGATGGACTGAAGCTTTCTTT. Amino acids: CASSPGGWTEAFF. V gene TRBV28 combines with J gene TRBJ1-1, with 7 bases lining up with TRBD1. This CDR3 spans 13 amino acids. Germline-derived CDR1 and CDR2 are MDHEN and SYDVKM. V was pared by 8 bases and J by 5 bases, with 8 bases of the junction left unmatched. Looking up the rest from reference TRBV28 and TRBJ1-1 gives the full variable domain: DVKVTQSSRYLVKRTGEKVFLECVQDMDHENMFWYRQDPGLGLRLIYFSYDVKMKEKGDIPEGYSVSREKKERFSLILESASTNQTSMYLCASSPGGWTEAFFGQGTRLTVV.

This clone was picked up many times. The CDR3 region has the DNA TGTGCCACCCTGGGGGCCAACAGGCTCCTAGCTAACTATGGCTACACCTTC. Amino acids: CATLGANRLLANYGYTF. The rearrangement joins TRBV19 to TRBJ1-2, with D possibly being TRBD1 (6 bases). This CDR3 contains 17 residues. Germline CDR1 is LNHDA and CDR2 is SQIVND (reference sequence). V shed 10 bases and J shed 0 bases, with 24 bases lying between them.

The chain is built from TRBV9 and TRBJ2-5, with 12 bases lining up with TRBD2. The CDR3 runs 17 residues. Germline V CDR1 and CDR2: SGDLS, YYNGEE. V lost 0 bases to trimming and J lost 2 bases; unmatched junction nucleotides: 5. The CDR3 reads CASSVDPSGGAQETQYF. The CDR3 region has the DNA TGTGCCAGCAGCGTAGATCCTAGCGGGGGGGCACAAGAGACCCAGTACTTC.

This rearrangement joins TRBV10-3 to TRBJ1-2, with a tentative D call TRBD1 (5 bases). Per the germline V gene, CDR1 is ENHRY and CDR2 is SYGVKD. The CDR3 length is 14 residues. Trimming took off 2 bases at V and 4 bases at J, with 11 bases between the two ends. CDR3 in DNA: TGTGCCATCAGTGAGCGGCAGGGTGCCTATGGCTACACCTTC. It encodes CAISERQGAYGYTF.

The rearrangement uses TRBV30 and TRBJ1-6, with D maybe TRBD1 (5 bases). This CDR3 comprises 14 residues. Germline assignment: CDR1 GTSNPN and CDR2 SVGIG (reference sequence). Trimming took 3 bases from V and 4 from J, leaving 10 bases between them. CDR3: CAWRGAAYNSPLHF. CDR3 coding DNA: TGTGCCTGGAGAGGGGCGGCTTATAATTCACCCCTCCACTTT.

The chain employs TRBV6-1 and TRBJ2-1, with 8 bases matching TRBD2. Germline V gene lookup returns CDR1 MNHNS and CDR2 SASEGT. The trim removed 7 bases at V and 6 bases at J, leaving 5 bases unmatched. This CDR3 has 13 residues. The CDR3 DNA sequence: TGTGCCAGCACCATCCGGGGGGGCAATGAGCAGTTCTTC. As protein: CASTIRGGNEQFF.